This T cell receptor beta chain was observed in a study of blood T cell repertoires in COVID-19. Overall study: Donors in the United States, Italy and Spain gave samples during acute or convalescent COVID-19. The analysed material was cDNA or gDNA that came from T cells, B-cell-depleted T cells, or PBMCs.

In the authors' methods: Estimation of nucleated cell counts was performed using reference gene primer amplification. Assay: immunoSEQ multiplex PCR; the TCRdb copy retains only in-frame clones and omits some. The V and J calls and the clone size are those of that table, but D and trimming were determined from the DNA. The sample shows 35,000 to 45,000 clones, roughly nine tenths of them seen only once. Sequencing input: peripheral blood. This TCR was recovered from a man in his fifties or sixties with active COVID-19.

CDR3 DNA sequence: TGTGCCAGCAGTCAGGGGGACCGGGGCCCCTACGAGCAGTACTTC. Encoded protein: CASSQGDRGPYEQYF. V is TRBV3-1 (or the pseudogene TRBV3-2) and J is TRBJ2-7, with 7 bases matching TRBD1. The CDR3 length is 15 residues. Per germline, CDR1 LGHDT and CDR2 YNNKEL (reference sequence). V dropped 6 bases and J dropped 2; count of bases not matched to a gene: 10.